This passage covers 32 T cell receptor beta chains from one sample sequenced in a study of T cells in Graves' hyperthyroidism and ophthalmopathy. RNA transcripts served as the template for amplifying TCR beta CDR3 regions. First-round RT-PCR of the TCR CDR3 relied on the HTBI primer set. TCRdb ran MiXCR on the multiplex PCR reads and lists one entry per CDR3 protein. The table records approximately 600,000 distinct CDR3 sequences, roughly 14% of them present only once. The material sequenced was blood. The receptor source for this set is a middle-aged woman with Graves' ophthalmopathy.

This clonotype was detected ten times or more. The DNA of the CDR3 is TGTGCCAGCAGCCACAGGGCAAGTCTAACCGGGGAGCTGTTTTTT. It codes for CASSHRASLTGELFF. The rearrangement links TRBV13 to TRBJ2-2, with D perhaps matching TRBD1 (6 bases). Germline V gene data show CDR1 as PRHDT and CDR2 as FYEKMQ (reference sequence). V was pared by 5 bases and J by 5 bases, with 15 bases between. The CDR3 runs to 15 residues.

There are many counts of this clonotype. This CDR3 is CASSLSVRPNTEAFF. The CDR3, as DNA: TGTGCCAGCAGTTTGTCAGTACGGCCGAACACTGAAGCTTTCTTT. This rearrangement joins TRBV28 to TRBJ1-1; D unresolved. The CDR3 runs to 15 residues. CDR1 is MDHEN, CDR2 SYDVKM, per germline. V was shortened by 3 bases and J by 1 base, with 12 bases between the two germline ends. The full variable domain, completed using reference TRBV28 and TRBJ1-1, is DVKVTQSSRYLVKRTGEKVFLECVQDMDHENMFWYRQDPGLGLRLIYFSYDVKMKEKGDIPEGYSVSREKKERFSLILESASTNQTSMYLCASSLSVRPNTEAFFGQGTRLTVV.

This clonotype has a count of ten or more. V gene TRBV24-1 combines with J gene TRBJ2-5; 7 nucleotides match TRBD2. The CDR3 loop spans 16 amino acids. From germline, CDR1 is KGHDR and CDR2 SFDVKD. V was pared by 0 bases and J by 5 bases, with 8 bases of the junction left unmatched. Here the CDR3 DNA reads TGTGCCACCAGTGATTTGACTGGCGGGAGTCTGGAGACCCAGTACTTC. Its protein is CATSDLTGGSLETQYF.

The V call is TRBV28, the J call TRBJ1-5, with 9 bases aligning to TRBD1. Unmatched junction bases numbered 9, after V lost 6 bases and J lost 6 bases. Germline lookup yields CDR1 MDHEN and CDR2 SYDVKM. The CDR3 consists of 15 residues. The CDR3 coding sequence is TGTGCCAGCAGCCAGGGACAGGGAGGTTTTCAGCCCCAGCATTTT. It is translated as CASSQGQGGFQPQHF.

This clonotype was detected only a few times. The V and J genes are TRBV15 and TRBJ1-6; D unclear. This CDR3 comprises 15 residues. The germline gives CDR1 LNHNV, CDR2 YYDKDF (reference sequence). Between the trimmed V and J ends, which lost 0 bases and 7 bases, there was a span of 10 bases. In DNA form, the CDR3 reads TGTGCCACCAGCAGAGACGCCAGTAGCAATTCACCCCTCCACTTT. It translates to CATSRDASSNSPLHF.

There are many counts of this clonotype. This chain connects TRBV6-5 to TRBJ2-7; 9 bases are shared with TRBD1. The CDR3 has 14 residues. The germline V gene encodes CDR1 MNHEY and CDR2 SVGAGI. V lost 7 bases and J lost 2; bases outside the gene matches: 6. The CDR3, as DNA: TGTGCCAGCAAGAACGACAGGGGGGCCTACGAGCAGTACTTC. Its protein product is CASKNDRGAYEQYF.

This clonotype was recorded many times. The chain recombines TRBV28 with TRBJ2-7, with 10 nucleotides matching TRBD2. J was trimmed by 2 bases and V by 5 bases; bases with no gene match: 6. From germline, CDR1 is MDHEN and CDR2 SYDVKM. The CDR3 is made up of 15 amino acids. The CDR3, as DNA: TGTGCCAGCAGTGGCCGTGGGACTAGCGCCTACGAGCAGTACTTC. This gives the protein CASSGRGTSAYEQYF.

The chain carries TRBV20-1 and TRBJ2-5; TRBD2 might be the D (6 bases). Germline V lookup: CDR1 DFQATT, CDR2 SNEGSKA (reference sequence). The CDR3 is 13 amino acids. Trimming took off 6 bases at V and 2 bases at J, with 13 bases between the two ends. CDR3: CSATAGRQETQYF. CDR3 in DNA: TGCAGTGCAACAGCGGGTAGACAAGAGACCCAGTACTTC.

This clonotype was detected many times. V is TRBV20-1 and J is TRBJ1-5, with a weak D call TRBD1 (5 bases). This CDR3 comprises 14 residues. Trimming cost V 5 bases and J 9 bases, with 20 bases left between them. The germline V gene encodes CDR1 DFQATT and CDR2 SNEGSKA (reference sequence). CDR3 sequence (DNA): TGCAGTGCTGGCGACAGCTATGGGGATGGGCCCCAGCATTTT. Its translation: CSAGDSYGDGPQHF.

This clonotype was seen many times. The chain is built from TRBV12-3 or TRBV12-4 and TRBJ2-2; D unclear. The CDR3 consists of 14 residues. The V end was cut by 3 bases, the J end by 4 bases, with 9 bases between. The CDR3 here is CASSLSQLTGELFF. The CDR3 bases are TGTGCCAGCAGTTTGAGTCAGCTCACCGGGGAGCTGTTTTTT.

This clonotype was counted a single time. This chain connects TRBV28 to TRBJ1-5; D is perhaps TRBD1 (6 bases). This CDR3 has 15 residues. CDR1 is MDHEN and CDR2 is SYDVKM in the germline V gene. The V gene lost 6 bases and the J gene lost 4 bases, with 16 bases spanning the gap. CDR3 sequence reads: CASSLGGGRNQPQHF. As DNA, the CDR3 is TGTGCCAGCAGCTTAGGCGGGGGGCGGAATCAGCCCCAGCATTTT.

The chain has TRBV5-1 and TRBJ1-2; 8 bases are shared with TRBD1. V trimming: 4 bases; J trimming: 5 bases; junction bases outside the gene matches: 10. The CDR3 runs to 15 residues. Germline values: CDR1 SGHRS, CDR2 YFSETQ. In DNA form, the CDR3 reads TGCGCCAGCAGCCCCCAAGCAGGGGGCGCGTATGGCTACACCTTC. This encodes CASSPQAGGAYGYTF.

This clonotype was seen ten or more times. The chain links TRBV27 to TRBJ1-5; D call uncertain. CDR3 length: 16 amino acids. Germline V gene data show CDR1 as MNHEY and CDR2 as SMNVEV (reference sequence). The V gene lost 3 bases and the J gene lost 0 bases, with 12 bases spanning the gap. CDR3 sequence reads: CASSFSGRHSNQPQHF. The CDR3 DNA reads as TGTGCCAGCAGTTTTTCCGGGAGGCATAGCAATCAGCCCCAGCATTTT.

This clonotype was seen a handful of times. The rearrangement links TRBV11-2 to TRBJ1-5; tentative D call: TRBD1 (5 bases). The CDR3 is made up of 15 amino acids. V lost 1 base, J lost 7 bases, and 14 bases lay in between. Germline V gives CDR1 SGHAT, CDR2 FQNNGV. Here the CDR3 reads CASSLGWGVGQPQHF. The CDR3 nucleotides are TGTGCCAGCAGCTTAGGGTGGGGGGTCGGACAGCCCCAGCATTTT.

This clonotype appeared a few times. This chain links TRBV5-1 with TRBJ2-7; 10 nucleotides line up with TRBD1. Germline loops: CDR1 SGHRS, CDR2 YFSETQ. V shed 6 bases and J 2 bases; nucleotides not matched to a gene: 11. The CDR3 has 16 amino acids. The CDR3 spells CASTPKPDRGAYEQYF. DNA for the CDR3: TGCGCCAGCACCCCTAAGCCGGACAGGGGGGCCTACGAGCAGTACTTC.

This clonotype was detected ten times or more. The rearrangement uses TRBV20-1 and TRBJ1-1, with 9 bases identical to TRBD1. Germline V gene lookup returns CDR1 DFQATT and CDR2 SNEGSKA (reference sequence). The V segment lost 0 bases and the J segment 4 bases; nucleotides outside the gene matches: 3. The length of the CDR3 is 14 residues. The CDR3 is CSARDNRGRTEAFF. The CDR3 region has the DNA TGCAGTGCTAGAGATAACAGGGGGCGCACTGAAGCTTTCTTT.

This clonotype showed up many times. The CDR3 DNA follows: TGTGCCAGCAGCCTGGGGTCGACTAGCGGGAGGCCCTTAAACACCGGGGAGCTGTTTTTT. Protein: CASSLGSTSGRPLNTGELFF. V usage is TRBV4-2 and J usage is TRBJ2-2, with 13 bases that match TRBD2. The CDR3 runs to 20 residues. Germline V gene data show CDR1 as LGHNA and CDR2 as YNFKEQ. V was clipped by 4 bases and J by 2 bases; unmatched bases: 13.

This clonotype was seen at least ten times. This chain connects TRBV28 to TRBJ2-4; 9 bases are shared with TRBD2. This CDR3 spans 12 amino acids. V shed 9 bases and J 9 bases; nucleotides not matched to a gene: 6. The V gene's germline CDR1 is MDHEN and CDR2 SYDVKM. This CDR3 reads CASRTSDGIQYF. CDR3 sequence (DNA): TGTGCCAGTCGGACTAGCGATGGCATTCAGTACTTC.

There are many counts of this clonotype. CDR3 region: CASSIRQGSYSNQPQHF. CDR3 sequence (DNA): TGTGCCAGTAGTATTCGACAGGGGTCGTATAGCAATCAGCCCCAGCATTTT. The rearrangement uses TRBV19 and TRBJ1-5, with TRBD1 matching over 8 bases. Germline V CDR1 and CDR2: LNHDA, SQIVND (reference sequence). This CDR3 contains 17 residues. J was trimmed by 0 bases and V by 3 bases; bases with no gene match: 7.

Ten or more counts support this clonotype. CDR3 protein: CSVKAFGVETQYF. CDR3 sequence (DNA): TGCAGCGTGAAGGCATTTGGGGTGGAGACCCAGTACTTC. V gene TRBV29-1 combines with J gene TRBJ2-5; D uncertain. Trimming shortened V by 6 bases and J by 5 bases, and 16 bases separated the two germline ends. Germline V gene lookup returns CDR1 SQVTM and CDR2 ANQGSEA. The CDR3 consists of 13 residues.

The sample holds many counts of this clonotype. This chain joins TRBV7-2 and TRBJ2-2; a possible D gene is TRBD2 (5 bases). Trimming took 5 bases from V and 5 from J, leaving 12 bases between them. The CDR3 runs to 14 residues. Germline-derived CDR1 and CDR2 are SGHTA and FQGNSA. The CDR3 spells CASSRAVGTGELFF. Written as DNA, the CDR3 is TGTGCCAGCAGCCGAGCGGTGGGTACCGGGGAGCTGTTTTTT.

This clonotype appeared many times. A read error may account for a junction end that differs from germline. The chain employs TRBV7-9 and TRBJ2-7; 11 nucleotides agree with TRBD2. The CDR3 has 15 residues. CDR1 is SEHNR and CDR2 is FQNEAQ in the germline V gene (reference sequence). The CDR3 DNA sequence: TGTGCCAGCAGCGCGGGACTAGCGGAAACCTACGAGCGGTACTTC. Its translation is CASSAGLAETYERYF. Variable domain in full (rest from reference TRBV7-9 and TRBJ2-7): DTGVSQNPRHKITKRGQNVTFRCDPISEHNRLYWYRQTLGQGPEFLTYFQNEAQLEKSRLLSDRFSAERPKGSFSTLEIQRTEQGDSAMYLCASSAGLAETYERYFGPGTRLTVT.

The V and J genes are TRBV30 and TRBJ2-7; the D is unclear. CDR1 is GTSNPN, CDR2 SVGIG, per germline (reference sequence). This CDR3 is 11 amino acids long. Trimming stripped 2 bases from V and 4 bases from J, with 6 bases between. CDR3 bases: TGTGCCTGGAGTCTGGGTTACGAGCAGTACTTC. Encoded protein: CAWSLGYEQYF. Combining the CDR3 with reference TRBV30 and TRBJ2-7 gives the whole variable domain SQTIHQWPATLVQPVGSPLSLECTVEGTSNPNLYWYRQAAGRGLQLLFYSVGIGQISSEVPQNLSASRPQDRQFILSSKKLLLSDSGFYLCAWSLGYEQYFGPGTRLTVT.

This clonotype was counted many times. The chain carries TRBV14 and TRBJ2-5, with a tentative D call TRBD1 (5 bases). The CDR3 loop spans 16 amino acids. CDR1 SGHDN and CDR2 FVKESK come from the germline V gene. Between the trimmed V and J ends, which lost 4 bases and 4 bases, there was a span of 19 bases. CDR3 in amino acids: CASSLRSGLGTETQYF. The CDR3 coding sequence is TGTGCCAGCAGCCTACGCTCAGGGCTCGGCACAGAGACCCAGTACTTC.

This clonotype has a count of ten or more. The chain is built from TRBV12-3 or TRBV12-4 and TRBJ2-5; D gene ambiguous. Between the trimmed V and J ends, which lost 6 bases and 0 bases, there was a span of 8 bases. The CDR3 totals 13 residues. CDR3 in DNA: TGTGCCAGCAGCCGTGGGTACCAAGAGACCCAGTACTTC. It codes for CASSRGYQETQYF.

At least ten counts were recorded for this clonotype. The chain couples TRBV7-6 to TRBJ2-7; TRBD2 aligns across 8 bases. This CDR3 has 16 amino acids. Per the germline V gene, CDR1 is SGHVS and CDR2 is FNYEAQ. The trim removed 2 bases at V and 0 bases at J, leaving 6 bases unmatched. The CDR3 DNA is TGTGCCAGCAGCTTACCAGCGGGAGTCCCCTCCTACGAGCAGTACTTC. Translating gives CASSLPAGVPSYEQYF.

This clonotype was found many times. This chain joins TRBV7-8 and TRBJ2-5; possibly TRBD2 for D (6 bases). The CDR3 is 14 residues long. Trimming took 5 bases from V and 8 from J, leaving 18 bases between them. The germline gives CDR1 SGHVS, CDR2 FQNEAQ. In DNA, the CDR3 is TGTGCCAGCAGCGCGGGACTGGGACCTGGAACCCAGTACTTC. It is translated as CASSAGLGPGTQYF. Full variable domain (outside the CDR3, taken from reference TRBV7-8 and TRBJ2-5): GAGVSQSPRYKVAKRGQDVALRCDPISGHVSLFWYQQALGQGPEFLTYFQNEAQLDKSGLPSDRFFAERPEGSVSTLKIQRTQQEDSAVYLCASSAGLGPGTQYFGPGTRLLVL.

This clonotype was seen ten or more times. The chain employs TRBV11-1 and TRBJ2-4; tentative D call: TRBD1 (6 bases). Per germline, CDR1 SGHAT and CDR2 FQDESV (reference sequence). This CDR3 contains 14 residues. V shed 1 base and J shed 10 bases, with 14 bases lying between them. The CDR3 reads CASSLGLQGTIQYF. In DNA form, the CDR3 reads TGTGCCAGCAGCTTAGGATTACAGGGAACAATTCAGTACTTC.

This clonotype was counted many times. J is TRBJ2-7 and V is TRBV12-3 or TRBV12-4; possibly TRBD1 for D (5 bases). V was clipped by 6 bases and J by 2 bases, with 17 bases between them. The CDR3 totals 15 residues. The CDR3 is CASSPRAGFTYEQYF. The CDR3 DNA reads as TGTGCCAGCAGCCCACGGGCAGGGTTTACCTACGAGCAGTACTTC.

This clonotype showed up many times. The chain is built from TRBV29-1 and TRBJ2-7; no firm D call. This CDR3 contains 11 residues. CDR1 and CDR2 (germline): SQVTM, ANQGSEA. V was clipped by 4 bases and J by 3 bases, with 7 bases between them. The CDR3 region is CSVVSDYEQYF. The CDR3 nucleotides are TGCAGCGTTGTGTCGGACTACGAGCAGTACTTC.

This chain connects TRBV28 to TRBJ2-1, with D tentatively TRBD1 (5 bases). The CDR3 is made up of 17 amino acids. The germline V gene encodes CDR1 MDHEN and CDR2 SYDVKM. V gave up 5 bases and J gave up 3 bases, with 20 bases separating them. CDR3 sequence reads: CASSTALGLHLYNEQFF. DNA for the CDR3: TGTGCCAGCAGTACCGCCCTGGGGCTTCACCTCTACAATGAGCAGTTCTTC.

This clonotype was observed many times. The V gene is TRBV2, the J gene TRBJ2-2; TRBD2 might be the D (7 bases). The CDR3 spans 17 residues. From germline, CDR1 is SNHLY and CDR2 FYNNEI. V was clipped by 3 bases and J by 2 bases, with 16 bases between them. CDR3 coding DNA: TGTGCCAGCAGTGATTCGGGGGGCGGACGAAACACCGGGGAGCTGTTTTTT. It encodes CASSDSGGGRNTGELFF.